The next 30 T cell receptor beta chains were all read from a single sample in a study of CD8 T cells in Susac syndrome. Reverse transcription of about 0.45 to 1 ug RNA was carried out with random hexamers. From the immunoSEQ multiplex PCR reads, TCRdb called clonotypes with MiXCR, one entry per CDR3 protein. The table has 250,000 to 300,000 distinct CDR3 sequences, 75% to 90% seen once. Sequenced: CD8+ T cells from PBMCs. Source of these receptors: a human donor with multiple sclerosis.

This chain links TRBV11-2 with TRBJ2-7; 8 positions match TRBD1. The CDR3 consists of 14 residues. In germline, CDR1 is SGHAT, CDR2 FQNNGV. V lost 7 bases and J lost 5; bases outside the gene matches: 10. CDR3 sequence reads: CASTPPDRGDEQYF. As DNA, the CDR3 is TGTGCCAGCACCCCACCCGACAGGGGCGACGAGCAGTACTTC.

This sequence joins TRBV12-3 or TRBV12-4 and TRBJ2-5; perhaps TRBD2 as D (5 bases). The CDR3 totals 13 residues. V was trimmed by 6 bases and J by 3 bases, leaving 11 bases between them. CDR3 bases: TGTGCCAGCAGGGCGGCGCGGGAAGAGACCCAGTACTTC. This translates into CASRAAREETQYF.

The rearrangement uses TRBV6-1 and TRBJ1-4, with a weak D call TRBD1 (5 bases). CDR1 is MNHNS and CDR2 is SASEGT in the germline V gene. This CDR3 region has 17 residues. Trimming shortened V by 0 bases and J by 0 bases, and 11 bases separated the two germline ends. In DNA form, the CDR3 reads TGTGCCAGCAGTGAAGCGAAGGGGTTTGCAACTAATGAAAAACTGTTTTTT. The encoded protein is CASSEAKGFATNEKLFF.

The CDR3 sequence is CSGANPGPGELFF. CDR3 coding DNA: TGCAGTGGCGCAAATCCAGGACCCGGGGAGCTGTTTTTT. The chain uses TRBV20-1 and TRBJ2-2, with D unresolved. Trimming shortened V by 7 bases and J by 6 bases, and 15 bases separated the two germline ends. This CDR3 comprises 13 residues. Germline values: CDR1 DFQATT, CDR2 SNEGSKA (reference sequence).

J is TRBJ2-5 and V is TRBV3-1, with D perhaps matching TRBD2 (6 bases). Germline values: CDR1 LGHDT, CDR2 YNNKEL (reference sequence). Trimming took off 4 bases at V and 2 bases at J, with 11 bases between the two ends. This CDR3 has 14 residues. The CDR3, as DNA: TGTGCCAGCAGCCCCGGGGGACGACAAGAGACCCAGTACTTC. Its protein product is CASSPGGRQETQYF.

The rearrangement uses TRBV3-1 and TRBJ2-1, with 7 nucleotides matching TRBD2. The V gene end was trimmed by 0 bases and the J gene end by 7 bases; junction bases not matched to a gene: 9. Germline V gene data show CDR1 as LGHDT and CDR2 as YNNKEL (reference sequence). The CDR3 consists of 16 residues. The CDR3, as DNA: TGTGCCAGCAGCCAAGATATGCGAGCGGGGAGGAATGAGCAGTTCTTC. Amino acid sequence: CASSQDMRAGRNEQFF.

The chain couples TRBV4-1 to TRBJ1-1, with D uncertain. There are 13 residues in the CDR3. Germline V gene sequence: CDR1 MGHRA, CDR2 YSYEKL. V was cut by 0 bases and J by 7 bases, with 9 bases left in between. CDR3 amino acids: CASSQDQSNEAFF. In nucleotides, the CDR3 is TGCGCCAGCAGCCAAGATCAAAGTAATGAAGCTTTCTTT.

This clonotype was detected only once. V and J are TRBV28 and TRBJ2-1; the match to TRBD2 covers 7 bases. V was pared by 9 bases and J by 4 bases, with 6 bases of the junction left unmatched. CDR1 is MDHEN, CDR2 SYDVKM, per germline. This CDR3 spans 13 amino acids. As DNA, the CDR3 is TGTGCCAGTACGGCTAGCGGTTACAATGAGCAGTTCTTC. Protein product: CASTASGYNEQFF.

The J gene is TRBJ2-7, the V gene TRBV5-8; possibly TRBD1 for D (5 bases). Germline loops: CDR1 SGHTS, CDR2 YDEGEE. The CDR3 loop spans 16 amino acids. The V end was cut by 4 bases, the J end by 2 bases, with 19 bases between. The CDR3, as DNA: TGTGCCAGCAGCCCTATAACCGGGTTAGGGGCCTACGAGCAGTACTTC. Translated: CASSPITGLGAYEQYF.

The CDR3 region has the DNA TGCGCCAGCAGCCAAGAGCCGGGACTAGGGGTAACAGATACGCAGTATTTT. It encodes CASSQEPGLGVTDTQYF. The chain links TRBV4-1 to TRBJ2-3; 8 bases align to TRBD2. J gave up 3 bases and V 0 bases, and 8 bases lay outside the gene matches. This CDR3 is 17 amino acids long. Germline V gene lookup returns CDR1 MGHRA and CDR2 YSYEKL.

The chain joins TRBV5-4 to TRBJ2-5; D uncertain. Trimming pared 6 bases from V and 0 bases from J, leaving 9 bases between. From germline, CDR1 is SGHNT and CDR2 YYREEE (reference sequence). The CDR3 covers 13 residues. The CDR3 loop is CASTPSYQETQYF. In DNA, the CDR3 is TGTGCCAGCACCCCTTCGTACCAAGAGACCCAGTACTTC.

This sequence joins TRBV29-1 and TRBJ2-7; D might be TRBD1 or TRBD2, each matching 6 bases. The germline V gene has CDR1 SQVTM and CDR2 ANQGSEA. V was clipped by 6 bases and J by 1 base, with 13 bases between them. The CDR3 consists of 13 residues. This CDR3 reads CSVTGGGSYEQYF. CDR3 sequence (DNA): TGCAGCGTGACAGGAGGGGGGTCCTACGAGCAGTACTTC.

This chain links TRBV11-1 with TRBJ2-7; tentatively, D is TRBD2 (5 bases). The CDR3 sequence is 12 residues long. Germline V gives CDR1 SGHAT, CDR2 FQDESV (reference sequence). The V end was cut by 4 bases, the J end by 5 bases, with 9 bases between. CDR3 coding DNA: TGTGCCAGCAGCTCTTGGGGAGACGAGCAGTACTTC. Encoded protein: CASSSWGDEQYF.

This clonotype was seen a single time. Here the CDR3 DNA reads TGTGCCAGCAGCGCGACTAGCGCCGCCTACGAGCAGTACTTC. Amino acid sequence: CASSATSAAYEQYF. This sequence joins TRBV11-2 and TRBJ2-7; 8 nucleotides match TRBD2. V dropped 5 bases and J dropped 2; count of bases not matched to a gene: 5. The germline V gene encodes CDR1 SGHAT and CDR2 FQNNGV. The CDR3 is 14 residues long.

This chain joins TRBV9 and TRBJ2-6; possibly TRBD1 or TRBD2 for D (6 bases each). The CDR3 spans 21 residues. Germline loops: CDR1 SGDLS, CDR2 YYNGEE. Between the trimmed V and J ends, which lost 0 bases and 1 base, there was a span of 23 bases. CDR3 amino acids: CASSVAVGGASPPSGANVLTF. The CDR3 nucleotides are TGTGCCAGCAGCGTAGCCGTGGGGGGCGCATCTCCCCCTTCTGGGGCCAACGTCCTGACTTTC.

A single count supports this clonotype. V gene TRBV27 combines with J gene TRBJ2-5, with 8 bases aligning to TRBD1. This CDR3 is 17 amino acids long. CDR1 is MNHEY and CDR2 is SMNVEV in the germline V gene (reference sequence). J was trimmed by 3 bases and V by 5 bases; bases with no gene match: 14. The CDR3 DNA reads TGTGCCAGCAGTCCGAAGACAGGGGAGGCGGGTGAAGAGACCCAGTACTTC. Translated, it gives CASSPKTGEAGEETQYF.

The gene calls are TRBV29-1 and TRBJ2-5, with 9 bases lining up with TRBD2. The CDR3 totals 14 residues. J lost 1 base, V lost 1 base, and 1 base had no gene match. CDR1 and CDR2 (germline): SQVTM, ANQGSEA. The CDR3 here is CSVEVAGVQETQYF. Written as DNA, the CDR3 is TGCAGCGTTGAAGTAGCGGGGGTCCAAGAGACCCAGTACTTC.

J is TRBJ2-5 and V is TRBV4-3; D is ambiguous. V lost 0 bases and J lost 2, with 10 bases in between. There are 15 residues in the CDR3. Germline V gives CDR1 LGHNA, CDR2 YSLEER. The CDR3 sequence: CASSQESAAQETQYF. In DNA form, the CDR3 reads TGCGCCAGCAGCCAAGAAAGCGCAGCTCAAGAGACCCAGTACTTC.

The chain couples TRBV27 to TRBJ1-5, with D perhaps matching TRBD1 (6 bases). The V gene's germline CDR1 is MNHEY and CDR2 SMNVEV (reference sequence). The CDR3 loop spans 15 amino acids. V was shortened by 6 bases and J by 8 bases, with 20 bases between the two germline ends. CDR3 in DNA: TGTGCCAGCAGCGCGCTTGGGCAGGGGAAGGAGCCCCAGCATTTT. Its protein product is CASSALGQGKEPQHF.

The chain recombines TRBV28 with TRBJ1-2; D may be TRBD1 (5 bases). Germline V gene sequence: CDR1 MDHEN, CDR2 SYDVKM. The CDR3 is 15 amino acids. V was clipped by 10 bases and J by 3 bases, with 21 bases between them. The CDR3 DNA sequence: TGTGCCATCTCCCTTGGGGGGAGAATGGACTATGGCTACACCTTC. It codes for CAISLGGRMDYGYTF.

The gene calls are TRBV7-9 and TRBJ2-5; D may be TRBD1 (6 bases). The CDR3 consists of 14 residues. Between the trimmed V and J ends, which lost 3 bases and 2 bases, there was a span of 10 bases. Germline V gene data show CDR1 as SEHNR and CDR2 as FQNEAQ (reference sequence). CDR3 sequence: CASSFPQGQETQYF. The CDR3 DNA sequence: TGTGCCAGCAGCTTCCCACAGGGTCAAGAGACCCAGTACTTC.

The chain joins TRBV28 to TRBJ2-5, with 10 bases that match TRBD1. From germline, CDR1 is MDHEN and CDR2 SYDVKM. The ends lost 5 bases at V and 5 bases at J; junction bases unmatched: 5. This CDR3 contains 14 residues. The CDR3 coding sequence is TGTGCCAGCAGTCGGGACAGGGGAGTGGAGACCCAGTACTTC. Translating it yields CASSRDRGVETQYF.

The chain joins TRBV28 to TRBJ2-7, with D possibly matching TRBD2 (5 bases). Germline CDR1 is MDHEN and CDR2 is SYDVKM. V shed 5 bases and J shed 6 bases, with 8 bases lying between them. The CDR3 covers 11 residues. CDR3 coding DNA: TGTGCCAGCAGTGGGAGTGTCGAGCAGTACTTC. This gives the protein CASSGSVEQYF.

The chain uses TRBV6-2 or TRBV6-3 and TRBJ1-2; possibly TRBD1 for D (5 bases). This CDR3 comprises 14 residues. Germline V lookup: CDR1 MNHEY, CDR2 SVGEGT. V gave up 6 bases and J gave up 4 bases, with 15 bases separating them. The CDR3 is CASSRAGQLYGYTF. The CDR3 nucleotides are TGTGCCAGCAGCCGCGCCGGACAACTCTATGGCTACACCTTC.

The rearrangement joins TRBV28 to TRBJ2-2; D uncertain. The CDR3 sequence is 13 residues long. Trimming removed 2 bases from V and 6 bases from J, with 7 bases in between. CDR1 and CDR2 from the germline V gene are MDHEN and SYDVKM. The CDR3 is CASSLGDPGELFF. CDR3 sequence (DNA): TGTGCCAGCAGTTTAGGGGATCCCGGGGAGCTGTTTTTT.

CDR3 in DNA: TGCAGTGCTAGAGATCCCCTAGCGGGAGAAGCTCGGGAGCAGTTCTTC. Protein product: CSARDPLAGEAREQFF. The chain has TRBV20-1 and TRBJ2-1; TRBD2 aligns across 10 bases. The CDR3 is made up of 16 amino acids. Germline CDR1 is DFQATT and CDR2 is SNEGSKA (reference sequence). V lost 0 bases and J lost 10; bases outside the gene matches: 12.

The rearrangement uses TRBV20-1 and TRBJ2-7, with 7 bases lining up with TRBD1. CDR3 length: 14 amino acids. The junction had 9 bases not matched to a gene; V was cut back by 4 bases and J by 3 bases. The germline gives CDR1 DFQATT, CDR2 SNEGSKA (reference sequence). Here the CDR3 DNA reads TGCAGTGCTAACCAAGGACAGGTGGGCTACGAGCAGTACTTC. This codes for CSANQGQVGYEQYF.

This clonotype was seen just once. The V gene is TRBV30, the J gene TRBJ2-7; D gene uncertain. Between the trimmed V and J ends, which lost 3 bases and 4 bases, there was a span of 10 bases. Per germline, CDR1 GTSNPN and CDR2 SVGIG (reference sequence). This CDR3 has 12 amino acids. As DNA, the CDR3 is TGTGCCTGGAGCGAACGGTTATACGAGCAGTACTTC. It translates to CAWSERLYEQYF.

The chain couples TRBV28 to TRBJ2-2; D gene ambiguous. Germline CDR1 reads MDHEN; CDR2 reads SYDVKM. V lost 3 bases, J lost 4 bases, and 9 bases lay in between. CDR3 size: 14 residues. The CDR3 region has the DNA TGTGCCAGCAGTTTGTCGGCACCCACCGGGGAGCTGTTTTTT. Protein: CASSLSAPTGELFF.

This chain joins TRBV4-3 and TRBJ2-1; D is perhaps TRBD2 (6 bases). CDR1 and CDR2 (germline): LGHNA, YSLEER. The CDR3 has 16 amino acids. With 0 bases removed from V and 4 bases from J, the gap between germline ends came to 13 bases. This chain's CDR3 is CASSQDERARYNEQFF. CDR3 DNA: TGCGCCAGCAGCCAAGACGAGCGGGCGAGGTACAATGAGCAGTTCTTC.